The present T cell receptor beta chain was sequenced within a study of blood T cell repertoires in COVID-19. The V gene's germline CDR1 is MNHNY and CDR2 SVGAGI (reference sequence). CDR3 length equals 14 residues. With 5 bases clipped from V and 8 bases from J, the junction kept 7 bases outside the gene matches. Some clones are missing from TCRdb's copy, which holds only in-frame ones; the method was immunoSEQ multiplex PCR. The sample shows over 200,000 clones, around 91% of them seen only once. The sequence came from a woman in her forties with acute or convalescent COVID-19. Sequenced: peripheral blood. This sequence joins TRBV6-6 and TRBJ1-4, with 8 bases fitting TRBD1. Here the CDR3 reads CASSTQQGGEKLFF. As DNA, the CDR3 is TGTGCCAGCAGTACCCAACAGGGGGGGGAAAAACTGTTTTTT.